This T cell receptor beta chain was obtained from a study of blood T cell repertoires in COVID-19. About the research overall: There were acute and convalescent COVID-19 samples, and they came from the United States, Italy and Spain. From T cells, B-cell-depleted T cells, or PBMCs came the material, which was cDNA or gDNA.

Losses at the gene ends were 4 bases for V and 6 bases for J; bases not matched to a gene: 5. CDR1 and CDR2 from the germline V gene are SGHTA and FQGNSA. The CDR3 spans 16 residues. As processed by the authors: How many nucleated cells were present was estimated from reference gene primer amplification. TCRdb keeps only in-frame clones here, not all; method: immunoSEQ multiplex PCR. V and J calls and clone size are given by that table; D and trimming were obtained from the DNA. Of 190,000 or so clones listed, 70% to 85% are singletons. Sequenced material: peripheral blood. The clonotype comes from a woman older than 75 with acute or convalescent COVID-19. The rearrangement links TRBV7-2 to TRBJ2-3, with 15 bases fitting TRBD2. The CDR3 reads CASSSGTSGGWDTQYF. For the CDR3, the DNA is TGTGCCAGCAGCTCAGGGACTAGCGGGGGGTGGGATACGCAGTATTTT.